These T cell receptor beta chains were read from a single sample in a study of T-cell reconstitution after alpha-beta-depleted transplantation in children. TCRdb itself ran the PCR reads through MiXCR, one entry per CDR3 protein. Of about 500,000 distinct CDR3 sequences listed, 32% are singletons. The sample consisted of PBMCs from the stem cell graft donor, taken from the stem cell graft. Receptors were obtained from a human donor who donated a stem cell graft to a child with aplastic anemia. Both conserved end residues are part of each CDR3. A D gene is named only where the DNA matches it firmly. Clone sizes are given selectively: once, few, many, or a class where the clone is expanded.

d_gene: -
abundance: few
v_gene: TRBV7-3
j_gene: TRBJ1-1
CDR3nt: TGTGCCACCACAGAAGACCCGAATGGGGACACTGAAGCTTTCTTT
CDR3aa: CATTEDPNGDTEAFF

d_gene: -
abundance: -
v_gene: TRBV30
j_gene: TRBJ2-5
CDR3nt: TGTGCCTGGGGGAAGGGGGGAGAGCAAGAGACCCAGTACTTC
CDR3aa: CAWGKGGEQETQYF

d_gene: TRBD2
abundance: -
v_gene: TRBV7-9
j_gene: TRBJ2-3
CDR3nt: TGTGCCAGCAGCTCAGCGGGGGACACAGATACGCAGTATTTT
CDR3aa: CASSSAGDTDTQYF

d_gene: TRBD2
abundance: few
v_gene: TRBV27
j_gene: TRBJ2-7
CDR3nt: TGTGCCAGCAGTTCCCGACTAGCGGGAGATCCTGCCTACGAGCAGTACTTC
CDR3aa: CASSSRLAGDPAYEQYF

d_gene: TRBD1
abundance: few
v_gene: TRBV7-2
j_gene: TRBJ1-5
CDR3nt: TGTGCCAGCAGCCAGGGGGGCATCAATCAGCCCCAGCATTTT
CDR3aa: CASSQGGINQPQHF

d_gene: -
abundance: few
v_gene: TRBV6-1
j_gene: TRBJ2-1
CDR3nt: TGTGCCAGCTGTGAGGGGAGTAAGGATAACAATGAGCAGTTCTTC
CDR3aa: CASCEGSKDNNEQFF

d_gene: TRBD1
abundance: few
v_gene: TRBV12-3/TRBV12-4
j_gene: TRBJ2-2
CDR3nt: TGTGCCAGCAGTGGACAGGGGTTTAAGAACACCGGGGAGCTGTTTTTT
CDR3aa: CASSGQGFKNTGELFF

d_gene: -
abundance: -
v_gene: TRBV5-1
j_gene: TRBJ1-2
CDR3nt: TGCGCCAGCAGCTCACGGAATGACTATGGCTACACCTTC
CDR3aa: CASSSRNDYGYTF

d_gene: -
abundance: few
v_gene: TRBV27
j_gene: TRBJ2-7
CDR3nt: TGTGCCAGCAGTTCCACGCCCCGCGAGCAGTACTTC
CDR3aa: CASSSTPREQYF

d_gene: -
abundance: -
v_gene: TRBV5-1
j_gene: TRBJ1-1
CDR3nt: TGCGCCAGCAGCTGGGACCCGGGGGCTAACACTGAAGCTTTCTTT
CDR3aa: CASSWDPGANTEAFF

d_gene: -
abundance: -
v_gene: TRBV19
j_gene: TRBJ1-2
CDR3nt: TGTGCCAGTAGTACAAGTCGGGACTATGGCTACACCTTC
CDR3aa: CASSTSRDYGYTF

d_gene: TRBD2
abundance: -
v_gene: TRBV15
j_gene: TRBJ2-3
CDR3nt: TGTGCCACCAGCAGGGCAATAGCGGGAGGGCCTGGGACAGATACGCAGTATTTT
CDR3aa: CATSRAIAGGPGTDTQYF

d_gene: -
abundance: few
v_gene: TRBV20-1
j_gene: TRBJ1-1
CDR3nt: TGCAGTGCTAGAGATTTGGGTTCCCCTAACACTGAAGCTTTCTTT
CDR3aa: CSARDLGSPNTEAFF

d_gene: -
abundance: many
v_gene: TRBV6-5
j_gene: TRBJ2-7
CDR3nt: TGTGCCAGCAGTTACTCAGGGGGACAAACAGGAGACGAGCAGTACTTC
CDR3aa: CASSYSGGQTGDEQYF

d_gene: -
abundance: -
v_gene: TRBV4-3
j_gene: TRBJ2-2
CDR3nt: TGCGCCAGCAGCCGACATAATTCCTTGAGAAGCGGGGAGCTGTTTTTT
CDR3aa: CASSRHNSLRSGELFF

d_gene: -
abundance: -
v_gene: TRBV6-5
j_gene: TRBJ2-3
CDR3nt: TGTGCCAGCAGTTACCTAGCACGGCTAGTGGATGCCACAGATACGCAGTATTTT
CDR3aa: CASSYLARLVDATDTQYF

d_gene: -
abundance: few
v_gene: TRBV12-3/TRBV12-4
j_gene: TRBJ2-3
CDR3nt: TGTGCCAGCAGTCCCTCAGGGACGCAGTATTTT
CDR3aa: CASSPSGTQYF

d_gene: -
abundance: few
v_gene: TRBV9
j_gene: TRBJ1-3
CDR3nt: TGTGCCAGCAGCCTGGGGGGTCACACCATATATTTT
CDR3aa: CASSLGGHTIYF

d_gene: TRBD1
abundance: -
v_gene: TRBV20-1
j_gene: TRBJ1-1
CDR3nt: TGCAGTGCTAGAGATGAGAACAGGGGCGCTGAAGCTTTCTTT
CDR3aa: CSARDENRGAEAFF

d_gene: -
abundance: -
v_gene: TRBV14
j_gene: TRBJ2-7
CDR3nt: TGTGCCAGCAGCCAAAGGGGGACTGACTACGAGCAGTACTTC
CDR3aa: CASSQRGTDYEQYF

d_gene: -
abundance: -
v_gene: TRBV29-1
j_gene: TRBJ2-6
CDR3nt: TGCAGCGTCTCAGCCCAGGGTTTGGCCAACGTCCTGACTTTC
CDR3aa: CSVSAQGLANVLTF

d_gene: -
abundance: few
v_gene: TRBV6-1
j_gene: TRBJ1-2
CDR3nt: TGTGCCAGCAGTCAGCCGGGACCGGGACATGGCTACACCTTC
CDR3aa: CASSQPGPGHGYTF

d_gene: TRBD2
abundance: -
v_gene: TRBV4-1
j_gene: TRBJ2-1
CDR3nt: TGCGCCAGCAGCCAAGAAGGGTGGGTGACTAGCGGGAGTAATGAGCAGTTCTTC
CDR3aa: CASSQEGWVTSGSNEQFF

d_gene: -
abundance: few
v_gene: TRBV27
j_gene: TRBJ2-6
CDR3nt: TGTGCCAGCAGTCCAGAAGTTTGGGCTGGGGCCAACGTCCTGACTTTC
CDR3aa: CASSPEVWAGANVLTF

d_gene: TRBD2
abundance: -
v_gene: TRBV11-3
j_gene: TRBJ2-3
CDR3nt: TGTGCCAGCAGCTTATCCCGACTAGCGTATGATACGCAGTATTTT
CDR3aa: CASSLSRLAYDTQYF

d_gene: -
abundance: -
v_gene: TRBV27
j_gene: TRBJ1-5
CDR3nt: TGTGCCAGCAGTTATCTGGGTTCCCTAGGGAATAGCAATCAGCCCCAGCATTTT
CDR3aa: CASSYLGSLGNSNQPQHF

d_gene: -
abundance: -
v_gene: TRBV29-1
j_gene: TRBJ1-1
CDR3nt: TGCAGCGCCCTTAGGACGTTTGAAGCTTTCTTT
CDR3aa: CSALRTFEAFF

d_gene: TRBD1
abundance: few
v_gene: TRBV7-9
j_gene: TRBJ1-2
CDR3nt: TGTGCCAGCAGCCCTGCCGGACAGGCCAACTATGGCTACACCTTC
CDR3aa: CASSPAGQANYGYTF

d_gene: -
abundance: few
v_gene: TRBV6-5
j_gene: TRBJ1-1
CDR3nt: TGTGCCAGCAGTTACTCGACCAGCGGGGGCCCCGAAGCTTTCTTT
CDR3aa: CASSYSTSGGPEAFF

d_gene: -
abundance: -
v_gene: TRBV20-1
j_gene: TRBJ1-5
CDR3nt: TGCAGTGCTTGGGGGGGAGTGAGCAATCAGCCCCAGCATTTT
CDR3aa: CSAWGGVSNQPQHF

d_gene: -
abundance: -
v_gene: TRBV6-2/TRBV6-3
j_gene: TRBJ2-1
CDR3nt: TGTGCCAGCAGTTTGACCCTTGGTAGCGATGAGCAGTTCTTC
CDR3aa: CASSLTLGSDEQFF

d_gene: -
abundance: -
v_gene: TRBV29-1
j_gene: TRBJ2-3
CDR3nt: TGCAGCGTTGAAGACTATGACTGGGTCACAGATACGCAGTATTTT
CDR3aa: CSVEDYDWVTDTQYF

d_gene: -
abundance: few
v_gene: TRBV6-1
j_gene: TRBJ1-1
CDR3nt: TGTGCCAGCAGGGCAGAGGACGTGAGGGGTACTGAAGCTTTCTTT
CDR3aa: CASRAEDVRGTEAFF